The rows below give T cell receptor beta chains drawn from one sample of a study of PD-1 blockade in mismatch repair-deficient tumors. The repertoire was sequenced with immunoSEQ multiplex PCR; TCRdb's copy has only in-frame clones and lacks some. This sample has around 120,000 clones; almost 90% occur once, and the top ten carry 12%. This material consisted of peripheral blood, taken about 17 months after starting pembrolizumab. Source of these receptors: an adult with mismatch repair-deficient cancer. The CDR3 runs from the conserved cysteine through the conserved F or W. D genes are given only for firm matches. Clone size is shown for a subset of rows, as once, few, many or a class of expanded clone.

13 . TRBJ1-5 TRBV29-1 TRBD1 TGCAGCGTTGGGACAGGGAAGTACCAGCCCCAGCATTTT CSVGTGKYQPQHF
16 . TRBJ2-2 TRBV5-1 . TGCGCCAGCAGAAGTAGCGGTGGGGACCACACCGGGGAGCTGTTTTTT CASRSSGGDHTGELFF
16 . TRBJ2-1 TRBV27 TRBD2 TGTGCCAGCAGGGGGTATCGGGAGGTCTCCTACAATGAGCAGTTCTTC CASRGYREVSYNEQFF
12 . TRBJ1-1 TRBV7-9 . TGTGCCAGCAGTTTTACGTCCCCTGAAGCTTTCTTT CASSFTSPEAFF
14 . TRBJ2-3 TRBV11-3 . TGTGCCAGCAGCCTGTCCCTTAGTGCAGATACGCAGTATTTT CASSLSLSADTQYF
18 . TRBJ2-1 TRBV5-6 . TGTGCCAGCAGCCCCCTTATGAGGACACGTATTTCCTACAATGAGCAGTTCTTC CASSPLMRTRISYNEQFF
18 . TRBJ2-1 TRBV7-6 TRBD2 TGTGCCAGCAGCTTAGCGCAGGGAGGGGGACTAGGAGGGAATGAGCAGTTCTTC CASSLAQGGGLGGNEQFF
15 . TRBJ2-2 TRBV5-1 . TGCGCCAGCAGCTTGCTCCCCATAAACACCGGGGAGCTGTTTTTT CASSLLPINTGELFF
16 . TRBJ2-7 TRBV30 TRBD2 TGTGCCTGGAGTCCAGCCCATAGCGGGAGTCCCTACGAGCAGTACTTC CAWSPAHSGSPYEQYF
13 . TRBJ1-1 TRBV6-6 . TGTGCCAGCAGTTACGGGTCTACCACTGAAGCTTTCTTT CASSYGSTTEAFF
13 . TRBJ2-7 TRBV4-3 TRBD1 TGCGCCAGCAGCCAAAGGACAGGCTACGAGCAGTACTTC CASSQRTGYEQYF
18 . TRBJ2-1 TRBV7-9 . TGTGCCAGCAGCTTAGCGTTAATTCAGGCGAGCTCCTACAATGAGCAGTTCTTC CASSLALIQASSYNEQFF
12 . TRBJ1-1 TRBV9 TRBD1 TGTGCCAGCAGCGCAGGACAGGGGGAAGCTTTCTTT CASSAGQGEAFF
16 once TRBJ2-7 TRBV4-1 . TGCGCCAGCAGCCCGGGAATAGGACAGAGTCCCTACGAGCAGTACTTC CASSPGIGQSPYEQYF
14 . TRBJ2-5 TRBV7-9 TRBD2 TGTGCCAGCAGCTTAACAGCGGGAGAAGAGACCCAGTACTTC CASSLTAGEETQYF
15 . TRBJ2-2 TRBV9 . TGTGCCAGCAGCGATCCAGCGGGTAACACCGGGGAGCTGTTTTTT CASSDPAGNTGELFF
11 . TRBJ2-3 TRBV30 . TGTGCCTGGAGTTCGGGGCATACGCAGTATTTT CAWSSGHTQYF
15 once TRBJ2-2 TRBV10-3 TRBD2 TGTGCCACCAGGACTAGCGGGACCAACACCGGGGAGCTGTTTTTT CATRTSGTNTGELFF
17 . TRBJ2-3 TRBV5-4 TRBD2 TGTGCCAGCAGCTTGGCAGCTAGCGGGAGGGTAACAGATACGCAGTATTTT CASSLAASGRVTDTQYF
16 . TRBJ2-1 TRBV7-9 . TGTGCCAGCAGCTTAGTAGGCCGGAAACCCTACAATGAGCAGTTCTTC CASSLVGRKPYNEQFF
16 . TRBJ2-7 TRBV10-2 TRBD1 TGCGCCAGCACCGATCCCGGGACAGGGAAAGACTACGAGCAGTACTTC CASTDPGTGKDYEQYF
14 . TRBJ2-1 TRBV5-6 . TGTGCCAGCAGTCTCACAGGAAACTACAATGAGCAGTTCTTC CASSLTGNYNEQFF
14 . TRBJ2-1 TRBV4-3 TRBD2 TGCGCCAGCAGCGTCGGGCGGGAGGCCGATGAGCAGTTCTTC CASSVGREADEQFF
16 . TRBJ2-1 TRBV4-2 TRBD2 TGTGCCAGCAGCGGGGGACTAGCGGGACGAGGGAATGAGCAGTTCTTC CASSGGLAGRGNEQFF
15 . TRBJ2-2 TRBV25-1 TRBD2 TGTGCCAGCAGTGAAGGACTAGCGGACACCGGGGAGCTGTTTTTT CASSEGLADTGELFF
16 . TRBJ2-1 TRBV6-6 TRBD2 TGTGCCAGCAGCCCTGGACTAGCGGGAGGCTTGGATGAGCAGTTCTTC CASSPGLAGGLDEQFF
16 . TRBJ1-1 TRBV7-6 . TGTGCCAGCAGCTCCCGTGGAGGGTCTAAGAACACTGAAGCTTTCTTT CASSSRGGSKNTEAFF
17 . TRBJ1-3 TRBV12-5 . TGTGCTAGTGGTTTTATCCTCCACGGGGGAACTGGAAACACCATATATTTT CASGFILHGGTGNTIYF
15 . TRBJ2-2 TRBV14 TRBD2 TGTGCCAGCAGCCATCACGGGGGGGCCGCCGGGGAGCTGTTTTTT CASSHHGGAAGELFF
14 few TRBJ1-5 TRBV27 . TGTGCCAGCAGTATCACAGGCCCCCCGGGGCCCCAGCATTTT CASSITGPPGPQHF
14 . TRBJ2-1 TRBV14 TRBD2 TGTGCCAGCAGCATGTGGGAGGGCCAGGGTGAGCAGTTCTTC CASSMWEGQGEQFF
15 . TRBJ2-2 TRBV27 TRBD2 TGTGCCAGCAGTTTTAGTAGCGGGAAGGTCGGGGAGCTGTTTTTT CASSFSSGKVGELFF
12 . TRBJ2-3 TRBV30 . TGTGCCCGGAGTGCCGTAGGTGATACGCAGTATTTT CARSAVGDTQYF
15 . TRBJ2-1 TRBV12-5 TRBD2 TGTGCTAGTGGTTTTGGGACTAGCGCCTACAATGAGCAGTTCTTC CASGFGTSAYNEQFF
12 . TRBJ1-1 TRBV29-1 . TGCAGCTCTGGAGTGGGAAGTGAGGAAGCTTTCTTT CSSGVGSEEAFF
12 . TRBJ2-5 TRBV5-1 . TGCGCCAGCAGCTTGGTAGGGGAGACCCAGTACTTC CASSLVGETQYF
15 . TRBJ2-5 TRBV25-1 TRBD2 TGTGCCAGCAGTGAATTGGCGGGAGGGAGGAAGACCCAGTACTTC CASSELAGGRKTQYF
16 . TRBJ2-4 TRBV5-1 TRBD2 TGCGCCAGCAGCTTGGTGCTAGCGGGAGTAAAAAACATTCAGTACTTC CASSLVLAGVKNIQYF
14 few TRBJ1-1 TRBV30 . TGTGCCTGGAGAGCCGGGGGACTTTACACTGAAGCTTTCTTT CAWRAGGLYTEAFF
15 once TRBJ2-2 TRBV5-5 . TGTGCCAGCAGCGGGAGCATCCTTCCCTCTGGGGAGCTGTTTTTT CASSGSILPSGELFF
16 . TRBJ2-1 TRBV2 TRBD2 TGTGCCAGCAGTCGAGGACTAGCGGGAGGTTACAATGAGCAGTTCTTC CASSRGLAGGYNEQFF
12 few TRBJ1-1 TRBV5-1 . TGCGCCAGCAGCTTGGAATCATCTGAAGCTTTCTTT CASSLESSEAFF
14 . TRBJ2-3 TRBV6-4 . TGTGCCAGCAGTCCCCAGGGTGGGACAGATACGCAGTATTTT CASSPQGGTDTQYF
13 . TRBJ1-4 TRBV13 . TGTGCCAGCAGCTTAGTGGCAGATGAAAAACTGTTTTTT CASSLVADEKLFF
15 . TRBJ2-7 TRBV10-3 . TGTGCCATCAGTGAGCCCTCAGGAGGGGGCTACGAGCAGTACTTC CAISEPSGGGYEQYF